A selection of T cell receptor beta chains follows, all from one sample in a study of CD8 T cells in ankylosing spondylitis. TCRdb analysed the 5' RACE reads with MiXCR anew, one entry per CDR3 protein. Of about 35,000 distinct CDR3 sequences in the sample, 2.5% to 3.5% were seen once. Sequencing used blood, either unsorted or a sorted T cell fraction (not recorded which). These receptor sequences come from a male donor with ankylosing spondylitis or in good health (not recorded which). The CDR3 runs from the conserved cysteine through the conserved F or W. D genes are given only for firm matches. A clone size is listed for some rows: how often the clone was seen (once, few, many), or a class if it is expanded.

CDR3: CASSPVGYTQYF
size: many
V: TRBV9
D: .
J: TRBJ2-3

CDR3: CASSVVPNTGELFF
size: many
V: TRBV9
D: .
J: TRBJ2-2

CDR3: CASSVDPQGGMNTEAFF
size: many
V: TRBV9
D: TRBD1
J: TRBJ1-1

CDR3: CASSVEVGPPQETQYF
size: many
V: TRBV9
D: .
J: TRBJ2-5

CDR3: CASSVAEGHYNEQFF
size: many
V: TRBV9
D: .
J: TRBJ2-1

CDR3: CASSVDGSREQFF
size: many
V: TRBV9
D: .
J: TRBJ2-1

CDR3: CASSVEGLAEQFF
size: many
V: TRBV9
D: TRBD2
J: TRBJ2-1

CDR3: CASSVDNRGSPLHF
size: many
V: TRBV9
D: TRBD1
J: TRBJ1-6

CDR3: CASSVALASGRGRNEQFF
size: many
V: TRBV9
D: TRBD1
J: TRBJ2-1

CDR3: CASSASPSLGAPTDTQYF
size: many
V: TRBV9
D: .
J: TRBJ2-3

CDR3: CASSRAGNQETQYF
size: .
V: TRBV9
D: .
J: TRBJ2-5

CDR3: CASSVAQGFTGAKHNEQFF
size: many
V: TRBV9
D: .
J: TRBJ2-1

CDR3: CASSVSLSQETQYF
size: many
V: TRBV9
D: .
J: TRBJ2-5

CDR3: CASSVGPQSTDTQYF
size: many
V: TRBV9
D: .
J: TRBJ2-3

CDR3: CASSFEPGRNSPLHF
size: many
V: TRBV9
D: .
J: TRBJ1-6

CDR3: CPSSVVGADTQYF
size: .
V: TRBV9
D: .
J: TRBJ2-3

CDR3: CASSAIQGTGELFF
size: many
V: TRBV9
D: .
J: TRBJ2-2

CDR3: CASSVGGRYPEQFF
size: many
V: TRBV9
D: .
J: TRBJ2-1

CDR3: CASSVRTMNEQFF
size: many
V: TRBV9
D: .
J: TRBJ2-1

CDR3: CASSMGDRTGPQHF
size: many
V: TRBV9
D: TRBD1
J: TRBJ1-5

CDR3: CASSVGQIPTGELFF
size: .
V: TRBV9
D: .
J: TRBJ2-2

CDR3: CASSGGQGLYNEQFF
size: many
V: TRBV9
D: TRBD1
J: TRBJ2-1

CDR3: CTSSWGLAVNNEQFF
size: .
V: TRBV9
D: .
J: TRBJ2-1

CDR3: CASSVSGGETQYF
size: many
V: TRBV9
D: TRBD1
J: TRBJ2-5

CDR3: CASSTGGPRETQYF
size: many
V: TRBV9
D: TRBD2
J: TRBJ2-5

CDR3: CASSVEVWDTQYF
size: .
V: TRBV9
D: .
J: TRBJ2-3

CDR3: CASSVQGLGEETQYF
size: few
V: TRBV9
D: .
J: TRBJ2-5

CDR3: CASSGHSGGAWNEQFF
size: many
V: TRBV9
D: TRBD2
J: TRBJ2-1

CDR3: CASSVGDSGRTDTQYF
size: many
V: TRBV9
D: TRBD2
J: TRBJ2-3

CDR3: CASSVSLQETQYF
size: many
V: TRBV9
D: .
J: TRBJ2-5

CDR3: CASSARTFSDTQYF
size: many
V: TRBV9
D: .
J: TRBJ2-3

CDR3: CASGPYSNTIYF
size: many
V: TRBV9
D: .
J: TRBJ1-3

CDR3: CASTFSGGSTDTQHF
size: .
V: TRBV9
D: .
J: .

CDR3: CASSTRTALRTETQYF
size: many
V: TRBV9
D: .
J: TRBJ2-5

CDR3: CASSADGSRTQYF
size: many
V: TRBV9
D: .
J: TRBJ2-3